The text below deals with one T cell receptor (beta chain). The antigen remains undetermined. This CDR3 has 12 amino acids. Germline-derived CDR1 and CDR2 are ENHRY and SYGVKD. J lost 8 bases, V lost 8 bases, and 6 bases had no gene match. The data were taken from a study of OX40 agonist ivuxolimab in advanced cancers. Assay used: immunoSEQ multiplex PCR; TCRdb lists only in-frame clones, some missing. The profile shows some 100,000 clones, about 85% of them singletons. The study, taken as a whole, reports: Several nonresponders also turned out to have low normalized T-cell clonal expansion. Specificity for antigen went undetermined in the expanded peripheral T cells.

At cycle 4 day 1, cycle 7 day 1, and baseline, blood was sampled. The V gene is TRBV10-3, the J gene TRBJ1-2, with 9 positions matching TRBD1. The TCR comes from an adult with an advanced solid tumor such as melanoma, head and neck, liver or kidney cancer. The specimen comprised CD4+ or CD8+ T cells sorted from blood, sampled in a trial of the OX40 agonist ivuxolimab. The DNA for the CDR3 is TGTGCCATCGGAGGGACAGGGATCGGCTACACCTTC. It codes for CAIGGTGIGYTF.